This T cell receptor (beta chain) stems from a study of PD-1 blockade in classical Hodgkin lymphoma. Study overall: The study gave patients nivolumab 3 mg/kg intravenously every 2 weeks. Study-wide points: There remain no defined causes for the repertoire differences, which possibly reflect disease activity or prior therapy. Reports described newly diagnosed patients as having lower baseline TCR diversity than healthy donors.

Method: immunoSEQ multiplex PCR; TCRdb's copy keeps in-frame clones and lacks some. In the table there are 40,000 to 45,000 clones, 78% of which are singletons. A remark on this clone: The antigen remains undetermined.

All patients relapsed after autologous stem cell transplantation, and brentuximab vedotin exposure varied. Under best response, outcomes were complete response, partial response or progressive disease. This clonotype was obtained from a human donor with classical Hodgkin lymphoma. Sequencing was performed on peripheral blood mononuclear cells (PBMCs), taken at baseline.

The CDR3 DNA is TGCAGCGTTGAGCCGGGCAGCCAAGAGACCCAGTACTTC. Amino acid sequence: CSVEPGSQETQYF. V gene TRBV29-1 combines with J gene TRBJ2-5; no clear D. The germline V and J ends were trimmed by 3 bases and 1 base, with 9 bases remaining between them. The CDR3 covers 13 residues. Germline loops: CDR1 SQVTM, CDR2 ANQGSEA. The entire variable domain, with the rest obtained from reference TRBV29-1 and TRBJ2-5, is as follows: SAVISQKPSRDICQRGTSLTIQCQVDSQVTMMFWYRQQPGQSLTLIATANQGSEATYESGFVIDKFPISRPNLTFSTLTVSNMSPEDSSIYLCSVEPGSQETQYFGPGTRLLVL.